This T cell receptor beta chain was captured in a study of blood T cells in healthy people across ages. The use of a sample-barcoded 5' primer and a J-beta primer mix characterized a second PCR of roughly 6 to 11 cycles. TCRdb used MiXCR to reprocess the 5' RACE reads, holding one entry per CDR3 protein. The sample has around 1,800,000 distinct CDR3 sequences, more than 35% seen once. Germline values: CDR1 SEHNR, CDR2 FQNEAQ (reference sequence). V lost 7 bases and J lost 5, with 9 bases in between. CDR3 length: 12 amino acids. Sequences were obtained from blood. The source is a human donor in good health. The V and J genes are TRBV7-9 and TRBJ2-1; no definite D call. For the CDR3, the DNA is TGTGCCAGCACCAATTGGAACAATGAGCAGTTCTTC. It specifies CASTNWNNEQFF.